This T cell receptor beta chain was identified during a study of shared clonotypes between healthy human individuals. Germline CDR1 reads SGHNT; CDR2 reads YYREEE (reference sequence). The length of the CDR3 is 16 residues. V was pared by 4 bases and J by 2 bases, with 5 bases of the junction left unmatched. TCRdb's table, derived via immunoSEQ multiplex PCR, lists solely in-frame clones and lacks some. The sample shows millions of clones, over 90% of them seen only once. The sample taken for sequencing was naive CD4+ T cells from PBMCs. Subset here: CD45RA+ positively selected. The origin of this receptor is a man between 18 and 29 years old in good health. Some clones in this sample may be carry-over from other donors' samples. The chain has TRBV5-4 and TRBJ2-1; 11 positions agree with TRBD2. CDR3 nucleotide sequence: TGTGCCAGCAGCCCTCCTAGCGGGAGGCCCTACAATGAGCAGTTCTTC. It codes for CASSPPSGRPYNEQFF.